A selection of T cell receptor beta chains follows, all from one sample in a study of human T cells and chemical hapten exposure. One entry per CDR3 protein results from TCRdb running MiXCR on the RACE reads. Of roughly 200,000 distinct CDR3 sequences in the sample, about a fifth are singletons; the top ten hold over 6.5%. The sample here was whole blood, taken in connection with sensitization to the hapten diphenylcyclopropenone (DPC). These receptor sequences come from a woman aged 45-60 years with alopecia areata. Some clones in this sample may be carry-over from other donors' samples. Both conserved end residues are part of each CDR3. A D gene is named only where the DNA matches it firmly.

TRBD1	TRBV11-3	CASSLVGQGNTGELFF
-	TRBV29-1	CSVVPGRPGNEQFF
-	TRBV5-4	CASSREYGRRGNEQFF
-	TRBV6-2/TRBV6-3	CASSLRHENTEAFF
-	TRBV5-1	CASSLVGSSYEQYF
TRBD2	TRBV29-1	CSVGGEGAKAHTDTQYF
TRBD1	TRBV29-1	CSVGDRGDTF
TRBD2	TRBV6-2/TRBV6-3	CASSYSGLAGGPDTQYF
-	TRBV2	CASSNRRGLFF
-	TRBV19	CASSTTGTGELFF
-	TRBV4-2	CASSQELLVRAANTGELFF
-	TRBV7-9	CASGQAETQYF
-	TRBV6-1	CASSGEFYNEQFF
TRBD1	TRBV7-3	CASSPAGTGSYEQYF
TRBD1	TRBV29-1	CSVRQGATNTGELFF
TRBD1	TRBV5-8	CASSTGTASDVYNEQFF
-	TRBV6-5	CASSRGLLVKYNEQFF
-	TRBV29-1	CSVGGLQETQYF
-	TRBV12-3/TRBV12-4	CASSLRGADSLSGNTIYF
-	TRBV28	CASSPWPPFYSSTDTQYF
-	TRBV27	CASMGGTGEQFF
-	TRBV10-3	CATLSGGGGETQYF
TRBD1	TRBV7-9	CASSPPIRDRPDTEAFF
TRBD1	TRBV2	CAVVQGRTNTEAFF
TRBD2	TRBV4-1	CASSQRREGVDEQFF
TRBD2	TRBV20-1	CSAREARPGLAGVGSYNEQFF
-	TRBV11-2	CASSLRTGVSPNEQFF
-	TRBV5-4	CASSTGEDTGELFF
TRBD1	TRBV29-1	CSVRGTGGTNEKLFF
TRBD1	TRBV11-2	CASSPLTGKYEQYF